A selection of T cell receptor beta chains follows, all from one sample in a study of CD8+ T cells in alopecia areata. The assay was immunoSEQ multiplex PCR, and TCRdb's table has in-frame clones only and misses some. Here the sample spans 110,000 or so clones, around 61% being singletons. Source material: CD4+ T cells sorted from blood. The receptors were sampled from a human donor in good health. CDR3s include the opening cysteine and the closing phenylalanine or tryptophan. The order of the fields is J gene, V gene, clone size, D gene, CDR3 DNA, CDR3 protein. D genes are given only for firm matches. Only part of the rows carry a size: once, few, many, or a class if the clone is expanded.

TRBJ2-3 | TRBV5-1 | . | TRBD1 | TGCGCCAGCAGCTGGACAGGGGGCACAGATACGCAGTATTTT | CASSWTGGTDTQYF
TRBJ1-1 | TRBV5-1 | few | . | TGCGCCAGCAGCTTGGCCTTGGGGTCTATGAACACTGAAGCTTTCTTT | CASSLALGSMNTEAFF
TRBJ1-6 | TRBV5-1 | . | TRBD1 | TGCGCCAGCAGCTTGGAGGCGGCAGGGGGTAGTTCACCCCTCCACTTT | CASSLEAAGGSSPLHF
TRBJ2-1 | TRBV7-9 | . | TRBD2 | TGTGCCAGCAGCTCGAGCGGGGGGGCGGTCTACAATGAGCAGTTCTTC | CASSSSGGAVYNEQFF
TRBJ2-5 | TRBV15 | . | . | TGTGCCACCAGCAGCTCGCTCCAAGAGACCCAGTACTTC | CATSSSLQETQYF
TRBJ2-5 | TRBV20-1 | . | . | TGCAGTGCGACCCTCGGGGAGACCCAGTACTTC | CSATLGETQYF
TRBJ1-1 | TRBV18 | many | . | TGTGCCAGCTCACCAACGCTGACGCAGATGAACACTGAAGCTTTCTTT | CASSPTLTQMNTEAFF
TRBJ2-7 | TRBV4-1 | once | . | TGCGCCAGCAGCCAAGAGGTATACGAGCAGTACTTC | CASSQEVYEQYF
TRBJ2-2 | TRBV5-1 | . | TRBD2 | TGCGCCAGCAGCCCGGGTCAGGGACTACGTAACACCGGGGAGCTGTTTTTT | CASSPGQGLRNTGELFF
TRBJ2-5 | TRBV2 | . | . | TGTGCCAGCCGTTCTTGGGTAGAGTCCACGACCCAGTACTTC | CASRSWVESTTQYF
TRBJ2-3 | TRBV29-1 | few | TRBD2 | TGCAGCGCCTGGGGGGGTAGCACAGATACGCAGTATTTT | CSAWGGSTDTQYF
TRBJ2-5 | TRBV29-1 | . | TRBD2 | TGCAGCGTAAGGACTAGCGGGGCGGAGACCCAGTACTTC | CSVRTSGAETQYF
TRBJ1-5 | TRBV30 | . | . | TGTGCCTGGCAAACGGGACACCTTAATCAGCCCCAGCATTTT | CAWQTGHLNQPQHF
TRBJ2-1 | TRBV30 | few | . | TGTGCCTGGGACCCCGGGACTCAACCCAATGAGCAGTTCTTC | CAWDPGTQPNEQFF
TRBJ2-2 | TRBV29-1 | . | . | TGCAGCGTTGCACGCGACACGAACACCGGGGAGCTGTTTTTT | CSVARDTNTGELFF